The rows below give T cell receptor beta chains drawn from one sample of a study of spatial heterogeneity in lung cancer. TCRdb fed the 5' RACE reads into MiXCR, producing one record per CDR3 protein. The sample yields approximately 11,000 distinct CDR3 sequences, around 15% seen once. Sequencing was performed on PBMCs, taken at surgery. These receptors all stem from a male donor with early-stage non-small cell lung cancer. CDR3s include the opening cysteine and the closing phenylalanine or tryptophan. Each record gives: clone size, J gene, D gene, V gene, CDR3 protein, CDR3 DNA. A D gene is named only where the DNA matches it firmly. Expanded clones get a size class; other rows say once, few or many, or leave the size out.

clone size: NA; J gene: TRBJ2-5; D gene: NA; V gene: TRBV14; CDR3 protein: CASSLNHRGTQYF; CDR3 DNA: TGTGCCAGCAGCCTAAACCACCGGGGGACCCAGTACTTC
clone size: many; J gene: TRBJ1-4; D gene: TRBD1; V gene: TRBV15; CDR3 protein: CATSFPGQTATNEKLFF; CDR3 DNA: TGTGCCACCAGCTTTCCGGGACAGACTGCAACTAATGAAAAACTTTTTTTT
clone size: medium-sized; J gene: TRBJ2-3; D gene: TRBD2; V gene: TRBV7-9; CDR3 protein: CASSWPERDATDTQYF; CDR3 DNA: TGTGCCAGCAGCTGGCCTGAGCGGGACGCCACAGATACGCAGTATTTT
clone size: many; J gene: TRBJ2-7; D gene: NA; V gene: TRBV12-3/TRBV12-4; CDR3 protein: CASSLSGTVAYEQYF; CDR3 DNA: TGTGCCAGCAGTTTATCTGGGACGGTAGCCTACGAGCAGTACTTC
clone size: medium-sized; J gene: TRBJ1-2; D gene: NA; V gene: TRBV2; CDR3 protein: CASSETMIYGYTF; CDR3 DNA: TGTGCCAGCAGTGAGACAATGATCTATGGCTACACCTTC
clone size: few; J gene: TRBJ2-5; D gene: NA; V gene: TRBV5-4; CDR3 protein: CASSTTRWMYQETQYF; CDR3 DNA: TGTGCCAGCAGCACCACCCGATGGATGTACCAAGAGACCCAGTACTTC
clone size: NA; J gene: TRBJ2-7; D gene: NA; V gene: TRBV6-5; CDR3 protein: CASSPQGREQYF; CDR3 DNA: TGTGCCAGCAGTCCACAGGGTCGCGAGCAGTACTTC
clone size: many; J gene: TRBJ1-2; D gene: NA; V gene: TRBV9; CDR3 protein: CASSAQRTYGYTF; CDR3 DNA: TGTGCCAGCAGCGCTCAACGGACCTATGGCTACACCTTC
clone size: few; J gene: TRBJ2-2; D gene: NA; V gene: TRBV13; CDR3 protein: CASSLEPLGTGELFF; CDR3 DNA: TGTGCCAGCAGCTTAGAACCCCTGGGGACCGGGGAGCTGTTTTTT
clone size: many; J gene: TRBJ2-7; D gene: TRBD2; V gene: TRBV18; CDR3 protein: CASSEGLAGGPYEQYF; CDR3 DNA: TGTGCCAGCTCAGAGGGACTAGCGGGAGGTCCCTACGAGCAGTACTTC
clone size: few; J gene: TRBJ2-1; D gene: TRBD2; V gene: TRBV7-9; CDR3 protein: CASSLGLARTYNEQFF; CDR3 DNA: TGTGCCAGCAGCTTAGGACTAGCGAGGACCTACAATGAGCAGTTCTTC
clone size: NA; J gene: TRBJ1-1; D gene: TRBD1; V gene: TRBV29-1; CDR3 protein: CSVADRVNTEAFF; CDR3 DNA: TGCAGCGTTGCAGACAGGGTGAACACTGAAGCTTTCTTT
clone size: few; J gene: TRBJ1-6; D gene: NA; V gene: TRBV24-1; CDR3 protein: CATSGSSYNSPLHF; CDR3 DNA: TGTGCCACCAGTGGTAGCTCCTATAATTCACCCCTCCACTTT
clone size: few; J gene: TRBJ1-5; D gene: NA; V gene: TRBV27; CDR3 protein: CASADSRGEQPQHF; CDR3 DNA: TGTGCCAGCGCAGACAGCAGGGGTGAACAGCCCCAGCATTTT
clone size: NA; J gene: TRBJ2-7; D gene: TRBD2; V gene: TRBV28; CDR3 protein: CASSSATSGSSYAQYF; CDR3 DNA: TGTGCCAGCAGTTCTGCGACTAGCGGGAGTTCCTACGCGCAGTACTTC
clone size: few; J gene: TRBJ2-3; D gene: TRBD2; V gene: TRBV2; CDR3 protein: CASSASGSTDTQYF; CDR3 DNA: TGTGCCAGCAGTGCTAGCGGGAGCACAGATACGCAGTATTTT
clone size: NA; J gene: TRBJ2-1; D gene: NA; V gene: TRBV6-6; CDR3 protein: CASSTPEEIYNEQFF; CDR3 DNA: TGTGCCAGCAGTACCCCCGAGGAAATATACAATGAGCAGTTCTTC
clone size: NA; J gene: TRBJ2-1; D gene: NA; V gene: TRBV29-1; CDR3 protein: CSVEGEFNYNEQFF; CDR3 DNA: TGCAGCGTTGAAGGGGAGTTCAACTACAATGAGCAGTTCTTC
clone size: few; J gene: TRBJ2-2; D gene: TRBD2; V gene: TRBV2; CDR3 protein: CASSELAGVRGELFF; CDR3 DNA: TGTGCCAGCAGTGAACTAGCGGGAGTTCGCGGGGAGCTGTTTTTT
clone size: NA; J gene: TRBJ1-1; D gene: NA; V gene: TRBV6-5; CDR3 protein: CASSLWGGEKAFF; CDR3 DNA: TGTGCCAGCAGTCTCTGGGGAGGGGAGAAAGCTTTCTTT
clone size: many; J gene: TRBJ2-5; D gene: NA; V gene: TRBV10-3; CDR3 protein: CAISAGDRQETQYF; CDR3 DNA: TGTGCCATCAGTGCGGGAGATCGCCAAGAGACCCAGTACTTC
clone size: once; J gene: TRBJ2-1; D gene: NA; V gene: TRBV7-9; CDR3 protein: CASPGAIYNEQFF; CDR3 DNA: TGTGCCAGCCCGGGAGCTATCTACAATGAGCAGTTCTTC
clone size: NA; J gene: TRBJ2-3; D gene: TRBD2; V gene: TRBV29-1; CDR3 protein: CSAGLAGGLFVPDTQYF; CDR3 DNA: TGCAGCGCAGGACTAGCGGGGGGGCTTTTCGTCCCAGATACGCAGTATTTT
clone size: many; J gene: TRBJ2-2; D gene: NA; V gene: TRBV20-1; CDR3 protein: CSPKKTNTGELFF; CDR3 DNA: TGCAGTCCGAAAAAGACCAACACCGGGGAGCTGTTTTTT
clone size: NA; J gene: TRBJ1-2; D gene: TRBD1; V gene: TRBV20-1; CDR3 protein: CSARPGRGPFYGYTF; CDR3 DNA: TGCAGTGCTAGACCCGGGAGGGGGCCCTTCTATGGCTACACCTTC
clone size: NA; J gene: TRBJ2-5; D gene: TRBD1; V gene: TRBV5-1; CDR3 protein: CASSSTGVSETQYF; CDR3 DNA: TGCGCCAGCAGTTCGACAGGGGTATCCGAGACCCAGTACTTC
clone size: NA; J gene: TRBJ2-3; D gene: NA; V gene: TRBV5-8; CDR3 protein: CASSLGALLDTQYF; CDR3 DNA: TGTGCCAGCAGCTTGGGGGCCCTACTGGATACGCAGTATTTT
clone size: NA; J gene: TRBJ2-3; D gene: TRBD2; V gene: TRBV12-3/TRBV12-4; CDR3 protein: CASTPLTSGRADTQYF; CDR3 DNA: TGTGCCAGCACCCCTCTGACTAGCGGGAGAGCAGATACGCAGTATTTT
clone size: NA; J gene: TRBJ2-5; D gene: TRBD1; V gene: TRBV28; CDR3 protein: CASRGQGMSETQYF; CDR3 DNA: TGTGCCAGCAGGGGACAGGGGATGTCCGAAACCCAGTACTTC
clone size: many; J gene: TRBJ2-2; D gene: NA; V gene: TRBV7-2; CDR3 protein: CASSLVVKSTGELFF; CDR3 DNA: TGTGCCAGCAGCTTAGTTGTCAAAAGCACCGGGGAGCTGTTTTTT
clone size: few; J gene: TRBJ2-7; D gene: TRBD2; V gene: TRBV25-1; CDR3 protein: CASSEFGLAGLEQYF; CDR3 DNA: TGTGCCAGCAGTGAATTTGGTCTAGCGGGTCTCGAGCAGTACTTC
clone size: few; J gene: TRBJ2-1; D gene: NA; V gene: TRBV27; CDR3 protein: CASSRRGYNEQFF; CDR3 DNA: TGTGCCAGCAGTCGCCGGGGCTACAATGAGCAGTTCTTC
clone size: NA; J gene: TRBJ2-3; D gene: TRBD1; V gene: TRBV27; CDR3 protein: CASSRRTGKDTQYF; CDR3 DNA: TGTGCCAGCAGTCGACGGACAGGGAAAGATACGCAGTATTTT
clone size: many; J gene: TRBJ2-2; D gene: NA; V gene: TRBV6-6; CDR3 protein: CASSYSSGPGTGELFF; CDR3 DNA: TGTGCCAGCAGTTACTCGAGCGGTCCGGGTACCGGGGAGCTGTTTTTT
clone size: many; J gene: TRBJ2-7; D gene: NA; V gene: TRBV5-4; CDR3 protein: CASSLMVSGTSYEQYF; CDR3 DNA: TGTGCCAGCAGCTTAATGGTCTCAGGGACCTCCTACGAGCAGTACTTC
clone size: NA; J gene: TRBJ2-1; D gene: TRBD2; V gene: TRBV3-1; CDR3 protein: CASSSRLAEEQFF; CDR3 DNA: TGTGCCAGCAGCTCGCGACTAGCTGAAGAGCAGTTCTTC
clone size: NA; J gene: TRBJ2-3; D gene: TRBD2; V gene: TRBV27; CDR3 protein: CASSFSGGDTQYF; CDR3 DNA: TGTGCCAGCAGTTTTTCCGGGGGGGATACGCAGTATTTT
clone size: NA; J gene: TRBJ2-2; D gene: NA; V gene: TRBV7-3; CDR3 protein: CASSLLNTGELFF; CDR3 DNA: TGTGCCAGCAGCTTATTAAATACCGGGGAGCTGTTTTTT
clone size: few; J gene: TRBJ2-1; D gene: NA; V gene: TRBV7-8; CDR3 protein: CASSLAPGSSFYNEQFF; CDR3 DNA: TGTGCCAGCAGCTTAGCGCCTGGGTCTAGTTTCTACAATGAGCAGTTCTTC
clone size: NA; J gene: TRBJ2-1; D gene: TRBD2; V gene: TRBV6-5; CDR3 protein: CASSRLAGGGNEQFF; CDR3 DNA: TGTGCCAGCAGCCGTCTAGCGGGGGGAGGGAATGAGCAGTTCTTC